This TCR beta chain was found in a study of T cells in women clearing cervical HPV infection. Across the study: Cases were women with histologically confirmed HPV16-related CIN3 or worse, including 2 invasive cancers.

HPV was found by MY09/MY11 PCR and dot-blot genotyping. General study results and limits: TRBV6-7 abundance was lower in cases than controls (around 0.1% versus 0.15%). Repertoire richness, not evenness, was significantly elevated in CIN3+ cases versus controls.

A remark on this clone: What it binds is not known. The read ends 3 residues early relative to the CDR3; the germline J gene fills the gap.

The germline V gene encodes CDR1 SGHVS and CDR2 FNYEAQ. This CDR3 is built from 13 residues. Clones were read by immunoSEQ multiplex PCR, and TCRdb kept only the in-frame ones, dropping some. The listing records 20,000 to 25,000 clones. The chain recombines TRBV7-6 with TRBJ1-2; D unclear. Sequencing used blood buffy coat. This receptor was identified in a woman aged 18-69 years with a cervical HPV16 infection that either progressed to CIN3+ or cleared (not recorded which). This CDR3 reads CASSLGPESDYTF. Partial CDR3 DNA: TGTGCCAGCAGCTTAGGCCCGGAGAGCGAC.